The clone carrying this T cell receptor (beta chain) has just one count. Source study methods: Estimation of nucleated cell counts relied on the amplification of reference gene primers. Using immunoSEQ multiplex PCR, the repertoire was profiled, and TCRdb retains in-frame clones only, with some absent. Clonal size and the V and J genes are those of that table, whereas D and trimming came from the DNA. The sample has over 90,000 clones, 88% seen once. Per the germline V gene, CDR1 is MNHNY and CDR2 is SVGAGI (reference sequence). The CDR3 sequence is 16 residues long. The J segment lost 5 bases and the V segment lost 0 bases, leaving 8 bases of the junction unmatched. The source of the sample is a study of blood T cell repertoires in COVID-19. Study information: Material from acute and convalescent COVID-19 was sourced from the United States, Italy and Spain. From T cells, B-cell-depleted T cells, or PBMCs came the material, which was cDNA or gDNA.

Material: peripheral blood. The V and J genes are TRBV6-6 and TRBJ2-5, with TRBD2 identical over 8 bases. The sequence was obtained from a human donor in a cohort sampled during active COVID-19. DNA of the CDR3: TGTGCCAGCAGTTACTCAAGCTTGACGGGGGGGGAGACCCAGTACTTC. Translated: CASSYSSLTGGETQYF.